This T cell receptor (beta chain) originates from a study of CD8 T cells in Susac syndrome. Study-level findings and limits: The study acknowledged a relatively small number of individuals in its TCR sequencing and HLA analysis.

CDR3 size: 13 residues. Germline CDR1 is DFQATT and CDR2 is SNEGSKA (reference sequence). The trim removed 5 bases at V and 5 bases at J, leaving 2 bases unmatched. RNA in amounts of roughly 0.5 to 1 ug was reverse transcribed with random hexamers. Across 54 Vbeta and 13 Jbeta, TCR beta CDR3 was amplified with immunoSEQ multiplex PCR. From the immunoSEQ multiplex PCR reads, TCRdb called clonotypes with MiXCR, one entry per CDR3 protein. There are approximately 200,000 distinct CDR3 sequences in the sample; around 90% occur only once, and 0.1% to 0.15% lies in the top ten. The multiple sclerosis control cohort comprised treatment-naive individuals presenting with stable or active relapsing-remitting disease. Negative isolation was used for CD8+ and CD4+ T cells and FACS enrichment for TEMRA cells. A word on this clonotype: The antigen is unknown.

Material for sequencing was CD8+ T cells from PBMCs. V is TRBV20-1 and J is TRBJ1-5; 11 nucleotides align to TRBD1. The sequence was obtained from a human donor with multiple sclerosis. The CDR3 loop is CSAGGQGDQPQHF. The CDR3 nucleotides read TGCAGTGCTGGGGGACAGGGGGATCAGCCCCAGCATTTT.